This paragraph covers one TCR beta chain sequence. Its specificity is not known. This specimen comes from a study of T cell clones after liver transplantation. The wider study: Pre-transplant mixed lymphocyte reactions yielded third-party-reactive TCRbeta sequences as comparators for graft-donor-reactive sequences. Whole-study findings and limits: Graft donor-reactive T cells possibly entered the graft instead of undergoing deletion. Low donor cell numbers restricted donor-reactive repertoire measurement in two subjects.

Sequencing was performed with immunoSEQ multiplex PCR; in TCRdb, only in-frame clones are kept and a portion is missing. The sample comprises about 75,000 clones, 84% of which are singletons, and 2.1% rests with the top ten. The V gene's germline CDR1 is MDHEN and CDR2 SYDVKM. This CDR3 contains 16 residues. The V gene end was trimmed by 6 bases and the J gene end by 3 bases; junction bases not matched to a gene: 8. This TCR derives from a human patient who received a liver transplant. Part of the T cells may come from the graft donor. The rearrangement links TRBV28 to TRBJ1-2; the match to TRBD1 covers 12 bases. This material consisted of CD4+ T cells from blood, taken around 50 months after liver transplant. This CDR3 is CASRATGQGAYYGYTF. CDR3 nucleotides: TGTGCCAGCAGGGCCACGGGACAGGGGGCATACTATGGCTACACCTTC.